The present entry profiles one T cell receptor (beta chain) with its context. The target antigen is unknown. TCRdb reprocessed the RT-PCR reads via MiXCR and lists one record per CDR3 protein. The sample includes about 650,000 distinct CDR3 sequences, 15% to 17% of them seen just once. V was shortened by 0 bases and J by 0 bases, with 8 bases between the two germline ends. The CDR3 sequence is 15 residues long. Per germline, CDR1 LGHNA and CDR2 YSLEER. This sample was taken from a study of response to subunit inactivated influenza vaccine. Whole-study findings and limits: Authors suggested each seasonal flu vaccination may recruit only limited numbers of new T cells.

This sequence was found in a man aged 50-59 years who received an inactivated influenza vaccine. Material: PBMCs from blood, obtained about 13 days after vaccination. V gene TRBV4-3 combines with J gene TRBJ1-2; D not resolved. The CDR3 DNA reads TGCGCCAGCAGCCAAGATAAGTTTTCTAACTATGGCTACACCTTC. The encoded protein is CASSQDKFSNYGYTF.